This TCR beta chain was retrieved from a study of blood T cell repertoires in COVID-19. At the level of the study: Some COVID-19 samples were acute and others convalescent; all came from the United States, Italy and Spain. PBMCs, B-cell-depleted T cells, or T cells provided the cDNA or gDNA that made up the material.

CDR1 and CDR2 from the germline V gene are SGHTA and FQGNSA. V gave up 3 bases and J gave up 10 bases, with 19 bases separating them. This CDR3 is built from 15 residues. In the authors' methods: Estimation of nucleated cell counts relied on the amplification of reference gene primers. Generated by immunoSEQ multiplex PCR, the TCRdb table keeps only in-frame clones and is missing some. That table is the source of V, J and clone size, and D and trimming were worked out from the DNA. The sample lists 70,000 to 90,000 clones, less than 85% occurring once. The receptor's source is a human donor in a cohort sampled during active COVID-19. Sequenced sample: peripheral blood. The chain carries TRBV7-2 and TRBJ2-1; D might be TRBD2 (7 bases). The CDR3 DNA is TGTGCCAGCAGCTTTGGCGGGGGCCCCTTTGACGAGCAGTTCTTC. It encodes CASSFGGGPFDEQFF.